Sequencing of this T cell receptor (beta chain) was carried out in a study of PD-1 blockade in classical Hodgkin lymphoma. Background on the study: Once every 2 weeks, patients received intravenous nivolumab at 3 mg/kg.

Assay used: immunoSEQ multiplex PCR; TCRdb lists only in-frame clones, some missing. The data show approximately 160,000 clones, 78% seen once. Patients all relapsed after autologous stem cell transplantation, and there was variation in brentuximab vedotin exposure. Patients had relapsed/refractory classical Hodgkin lymphoma with complete response, partial response or progressive disease as best response. Notes on this clone: What it recognizes is unknown.

Trimming stripped 5 bases from V and 1 base from J, with 16 bases between. Looked up from germline, CDR1 is SGHVS and CDR2 is FQNEAQ. The CDR3 has 16 amino acids. The study's findings and limits: There was a significant rise in CD4+ TCR diversity by C4D1, with no such rise for CD8+. Newly diagnosed patients had baseline TCR diversity that was reportedly lower than that of healthy donors.

Sequences were derived from peripheral blood mononuclear cells (PBMCs), sampled before the second cycle of nivolumab. The sequence derives from a human donor with classical Hodgkin lymphoma. This chain connects TRBV7-8 to TRBJ2-3; tentative D call: TRBD2 (6 bases). CDR3 DNA sequence: TGTGCCAGCAGCGACCCGGGAGTGCGGGGCACAGATACGCAGTATTTT. Translating it yields CASSDPGVRGTDTQYF.